This T cell receptor beta chain was observed in a study of beta chain features in type 1 diabetes. This clone showed up just a few times. Of the isolated RNA, all was reverse transcribed, and so the sequenced material was expressed TCRB transcripts. TCRdb keeps only in-frame clones here, not all; method: immunoSEQ multiplex PCR. The profile shows hundreds of thousands of clones, roughly 14% of them singletons. The junction had 8 bases not matched to a gene; V was cut back by 2 bases and J by 1 base. CDR3 length equals 16 residues. Germline V gene data show CDR1 as GTSNPN and CDR2 as SVGIG (reference sequence).

The rearrangement links TRBV30 to TRBJ1-5; 7 bases map to TRBD1. Sequencing was performed on naive CD4+ T cells from blood. This TCR was sampled from a man under 40 in good health. This chain's CDR3 is CAWSKQQGLSNQPQHF. CDR3 coding DNA: TGTGCCTGGAGTAAGCAACAGGGGTTGAGCAATCAGCCCCAGCATTTT.